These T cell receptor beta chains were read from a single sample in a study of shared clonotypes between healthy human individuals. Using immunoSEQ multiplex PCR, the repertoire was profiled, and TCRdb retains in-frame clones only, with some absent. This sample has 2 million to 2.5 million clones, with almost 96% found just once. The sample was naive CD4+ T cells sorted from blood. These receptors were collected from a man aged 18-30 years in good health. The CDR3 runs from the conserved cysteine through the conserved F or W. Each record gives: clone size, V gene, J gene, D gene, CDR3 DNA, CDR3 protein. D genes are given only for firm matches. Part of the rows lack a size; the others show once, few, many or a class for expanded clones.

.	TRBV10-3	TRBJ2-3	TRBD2	TGTGCCATCAGTGAAGCGGGAGGGTATGTTTCGGATACGCAGTATTTT	CAISEAGGYVSDTQYF
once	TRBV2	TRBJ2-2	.	TGTGCCAGCAACAGGGAGAACACCGGGGAGCTGTTTTTT	CASNRENTGELFF
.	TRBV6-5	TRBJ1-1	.	TGTGCCAGCAAGGAACGGTTGAACACTGAAGCTTTCTTT	CASKERLNTEAFF
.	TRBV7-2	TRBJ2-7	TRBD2	TGTGCCAGCAGCTTAGTTGCGGGAGAAACCTACGAGCAGTACTTC	CASSLVAGETYEQYF
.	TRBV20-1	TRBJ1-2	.	TGCAGTGCTAGAGATGGAGGCTACACCTTC	CSARDGGYTF
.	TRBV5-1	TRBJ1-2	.	TGCGCCAGCAGCTCCCTAATGGGGAACTATGGCTACACCTTC	CASSSLMGNYGYTF
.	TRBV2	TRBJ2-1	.	TGTGCCAGCATCGAAGGGGGTGATGAGCAGTTCTTC	CASIEGGDEQFF
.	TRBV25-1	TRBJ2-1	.	TGTGCCAGCAGTGCTATAGCTAAACACAATGAGCAGTTCTTC	CASSAIAKHNEQFF
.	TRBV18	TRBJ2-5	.	TGTGCCAGCTCACTGGTGGAGACCCAGTACTTC	CASSLVETQYF
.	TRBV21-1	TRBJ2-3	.	TGTGCCAGCAGCGGACTAGCGGATTACACAGATACGCAGTATTTT	CASSGLADYTDTQYF
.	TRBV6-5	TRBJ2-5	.	TGTGCCAGCCGGACCGGCCCAGAGACCCAGTACTTC	CASRTGPETQYF
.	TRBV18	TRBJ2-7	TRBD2	TGTGCCAGCCATACCGGGACTAGCGGGGGCCACGAGCAGTACTTC	CASHTGTSGGHEQYF
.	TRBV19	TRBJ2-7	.	TGTGCCAGTAGCGGTCATTCCGCCTACGAGCAGTACTTC	CASSGHSAYEQYF
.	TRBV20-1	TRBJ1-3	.	TGCAGTGCTCGAGGCGGTAACACCATATATTTT	CSARGGNTIYF
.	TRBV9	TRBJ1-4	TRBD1	TGTGCCAGTAACAGGGGTAATGAAAAACTGTTTTTT	CASNRGNEKLFF
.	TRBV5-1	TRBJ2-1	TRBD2	TGCGCCAGCAGCCCGGGGACTAGCGGGAATAATGAGCAGTTCTTC	CASSPGTSGNNEQFF
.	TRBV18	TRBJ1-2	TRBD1	TGTGCCAGCTCACCACCCGGGACAGGGGGCAGTGGTGGCTACACCTTC	CASSPPGTGGSGGYTF
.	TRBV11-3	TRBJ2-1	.	TGTGCCAGCAGGCGGGACACTCTTTCGAATACAATGAATTGGGGGCAGTTCTTC	CASRRDTLSNTMNWGQFF
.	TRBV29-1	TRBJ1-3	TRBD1	TGCAGCGTGGCTACAGGGGCTGGAAACACCATATATTTT	CSVATGAGNTIYF
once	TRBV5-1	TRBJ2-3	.	TGCGCCAGCAGCAGACTAATGGGTACAGATACGCAGTATTTT	CASSRLMGTDTQYF
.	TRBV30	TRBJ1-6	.	TGTGCCTGGAGGGACAGCTATAATTCACCCCTCCACTTT	CAWRDSYNSPLHF